This passage covers 8 T cell receptor beta chains from one sample sequenced in a study of blood T cell repertoires in COVID-19. Data came from immunoSEQ multiplex PCR; TCRdb stores just in-frame clones and leaves some out. The sample has some 96,000 clones; over 65% are singletons. The specimen was peripheral blood. These receptors came from a human donor in a cohort sampled during active COVID-19.

The gene calls are TRBV6-2 or TRBV6-3 and TRBJ1-5; tentative D call: TRBD1 (6 bases). Germline values: CDR1 MNHEY, CDR2 SVGEGT. V gave up 5 bases and J gave up 7 bases, with 21 bases separating them. This CDR3 is built from 16 residues. The CDR3 loop is CASSSPWAGVWQPQHF. The CDR3, as DNA: TGTGCCAGCAGTAGTCCATGGGCAGGGGTGTGGCAGCCCCAGCATTTT.

This chain connects TRBV28 to TRBJ1-3; no clear D gene. This CDR3 comprises 14 residues. Germline CDR1 and CDR2: MDHEN and SYDVKM. The germline V and J ends were trimmed by 6 bases and 2 bases, with 11 bases remaining between them. In DNA form, the CDR3 reads TGTGCCAGCAGCAGGTTGGTCCCTGGAAACACCATATATTTT. This encodes CASSRLVPGNTIYF.

This clone turned up a few times. CDR3 in DNA: TGTGCCAGCAGCTCCCGGTTGTACGAGCAGTACTTC. Residues: CASSSRLYEQYF. The chain has TRBV2 and TRBJ2-7; D is uncertain. This CDR3 is 12 amino acids long. CDR1 is SNHLY and CDR2 is FYNNEI in the germline V gene. V was pared by 6 bases and J by 4 bases, with 10 bases between.

CDR3 nucleotide sequence: TGCGCCAGCAGCCAGACAGCGCTCGCTTCCAATTCACCCCTCCACTTT. Translation: CASSQTALASNSPLHF. The chain carries TRBV4-3 and TRBJ1-6; D possibly corresponds to TRBD1 (5 bases). The CDR3 runs to 16 residues. The germline V gene has CDR1 LGHNA and CDR2 YSLEER. V dropped 3 bases and J dropped 7 bases, with 16 bases sitting between them.

The chain recombines TRBV9 with TRBJ2-5; D possibly corresponds to TRBD2 (6 bases). The CDR3 runs 19 residues. Germline V CDR1 and CDR2: SGDLS, YYNGEE. Trimming left V 0 bases short and J 4 bases short, with 25 bases between. This CDR3 is CASSVDLGGSFGGGETQYF. CDR3 nucleotides: TGTGCCAGCAGCGTAGATTTGGGGGGTAGTTTCGGCGGTGGAGAGACCCAGTACTTC.

This clone was picked up one time. The J gene is TRBJ1-2, the V gene TRBV19; TRBD1 matches at 7 bases. V dropped 0 bases and J dropped 6; count of bases not matched to a gene: 4. The CDR3 loop spans 14 amino acids. CDR1 and CDR2 (germline): LNHDA, SQIVND (reference sequence). The CDR3 is CASSIDTGDNGYTF. CDR3 bases: TGTGCCAGTAGTATAGACACAGGGGACAATGGCTACACCTTC.

J is TRBJ1-3 and V is TRBV3-1 (or the pseudogene TRBV3-2), with D unclear. The CDR3 has 15 amino acids. Germline loops: CDR1 LGHDT, CDR2 YNNKEL (reference sequence). Trimming removed 0 bases at V and 2 bases at J, with 8 bases between. CDR3 protein: CASSQDILPGNTIYF. The CDR3 nucleotides read TGTGCCAGCAGCCAAGATATCCTCCCTGGAAACACCATATATTTT.

A few counts support this clone. The chain uses TRBV21-1 and TRBJ1-5; no check of the table's D call, TRBD1, against the DNA was made. TRBV21-1 is reported as a pseudogene. The CDR3 sequence is 10 residues long. CDR3 sequence reads: CARPGQPQHF. The CDR3 nucleotides read TGTGCCAGACCAGGCCAGCCCCAGCATTTT.